The 17 T cell receptor beta chains below come from one sample, sequenced in a study of post-analysis software for immune sequencing data. Unique molecular identifiers were built into the TCR beta cDNA libraries. TCRdb independently ran MiXCR on the PCR reads; one entry per CDR3 protein. The repertoire consists of about 430,000 distinct CDR3 sequences, with roughly 40% occurring once and the leading ten covering 7.6%. These receptors' targets are unknown. Study-wide results and caveats: About five TRBV segments were more frequent in patients than controls; TRBV5-6, TRBV5-1 and TRBV20-1 belonged to this group.

Sequences were obtained from blood. Receptors were obtained from a girl aged 2-9 years with multiple sclerosis.

The chain joins TRBV28 to TRBJ1-5; no clear D gene. The length of the CDR3 is 13 residues. V lost 7 bases, J lost 3 bases, and 10 bases lay in between. Germline V CDR1 and CDR2: MDHEN, SYDVKM. CDR3 in amino acids: CASITAINQPQHF. DNA of the CDR3: TGTGCCAGCATAACGGCCATCAATCAGCCCCAGCATTTT.

This clonotype occurred a few times. The chain uses TRBV12-3 or TRBV12-4 and TRBJ1-5, with a possible D match to TRBD1 (6 bases). The CDR3 spans 14 residues. V lost 6 bases and J lost 3, with 12 bases in between. The CDR3: CASSPTGYNQPQHF. DNA of the CDR3: TGTGCCAGCAGCCCGACAGGATACAATCAGCCCCAGCATTTT.

This chain uses TRBV24-1 with TRBJ2-1, with D uncertain. This CDR3 comprises 12 residues. Trimming removed 0 bases from V and 8 bases from J, with 4 bases in between. Germline CDR1 is KGHDR and CDR2 is SFDVKD. The CDR3 is CATSDLSDEQFF. The CDR3, as DNA: TGTGCCACCAGTGATTTGTCGGATGAGCAGTTCTTC.

V gene TRBV6-6 combines with J gene TRBJ2-7; 8 bases map to TRBD1. Germline V gene data show CDR1 as MNHNY and CDR2 as SVGAGI (reference sequence). J was trimmed by 3 bases and V by 8 bases; bases with no gene match: 18. The CDR3 sequence is 17 residues long. The CDR3: CASSHLGYRGSYYEQYF. The CDR3 DNA is TGTGCCAGCTCCCACCTCGGGTACAGGGGGTCGTACTACGAGCAGTACTTC.

This clonotype was seen more than once but under ten times. This chain connects TRBV18 to TRBJ1-3; D remains unclear. The CDR3 sequence is 17 residues long. Germline-derived CDR1 and CDR2 are KGHSH and LQKENI. V was trimmed by 3 bases and J by 0 bases, leaving 15 bases between them. The CDR3 spells CASSPLVPTNSGNTIYF. For the CDR3, the DNA is TGTGCCAGCTCACCCCTGGTCCCCACCAACTCTGGAAACACCATATATTTT.

The V and J genes are TRBV27 and TRBJ2-1; no definite D call. V lost 3 bases and J lost 1, with 13 bases in between. Germline CDR1 MNHEY, CDR2 SMNVEV (reference sequence). The CDR3 is 16 amino acids. CDR3 DNA: TGTGCCAGCAGTTTTACGGCAGGTTTATCCTACAATGAGCAGTTCTTC. Protein: CASSFTAGLSYNEQFF.

The gene calls are TRBV20-1 and TRBJ2-1; D not certain. CDR3 size: 13 residues. V lost 1 base and J 6 bases, leaving 10 bases between the germline ends. Germline values: CDR1 DFQATT, CDR2 SNEGSKA (reference sequence). The CDR3 loop is CSARGLVGNEQFF. CDR3 sequence (DNA): TGCAGTGCTAGAGGGCTAGTCGGCAATGAGCAGTTCTTC.

The CDR3 DNA reads as TGCGCCAGCAGCCCCACCGCGGGGGCGCCCTATGGCTACACCTTC. Translation: CASSPTAGAPYGYTF. V usage is TRBV5-1 and J usage is TRBJ1-2; tentatively, D is TRBD1 (6 bases). Germline CDR1 and CDR2: SGHRS and YFSETQ. The ends were cut back, 4 bases at V and 4 bases at J, with 17 bases in the middle. The CDR3 has 15 amino acids.

The chain uses TRBV27 and TRBJ2-3; D not certain. Deletions cut 4 bases from V and 6 bases from J, with 14 bases between. The length of the CDR3 is 14 residues. From germline, CDR1 is MNHEY and CDR2 SMNVEV (reference sequence). CDR3 protein: CASSSQPGADTQYF. The CDR3 DNA sequence: TGTGCCAGCAGTTCACAACCGGGCGCGGATACGCAGTATTTT.

The chain combines TRBV4-2 with TRBJ1-2; maybe TRBD1 (6 bases). Per germline, CDR1 LGHNA and CDR2 YNFKEQ. With 1 base removed from V and 4 bases from J, the gap between germline ends came to 19 bases. The CDR3 is made up of 17 amino acids. CDR3 protein: CASSQGGANPGVYGYTF. The CDR3 nucleotides are TGTGCCAGCAGCCAAGGGGGGGCAAACCCCGGGGTCTATGGCTACACCTTC.

The rearrangement uses TRBV27 and TRBJ1-4; 8 bases line up with TRBD1. Trimming cost V 6 bases and J 9 bases; bases outside gene matches: 6. Germline assignment: CDR1 MNHEY and CDR2 SMNVEV (reference sequence). CDR3 length: 13 amino acids. The DNA for the CDR3 is TGTGCCAGCAGGACAGGGGAGTTGAAAAAACTGTTTTTT. It is translated as CASRTGELKKLFF.

This sequence joins TRBV4-3 and TRBJ2-3; 9 bases match TRBD1. Germline assignment: CDR1 LGHNA and CDR2 YSLEER. J lost 5 bases, V lost 4 bases, and 4 bases had no gene match. The CDR3 is 14 residues long. The CDR3 here is CASSPGTGIDTQYF. CDR3 nucleotides: TGCGCCAGCAGCCCAGGGACAGGGATAGATACGCAGTATTTT.

The chain couples TRBV11-1 to TRBJ1-2; D gene ambiguous. The germline V and J ends were trimmed by 6 bases and 9 bases, with 17 bases remaining between them. Germline CDR1 is SGHAT and CDR2 is FQDESV (reference sequence). The CDR3 has 13 residues. CDR3 bases: TGTGCCAGCAGAAATACAATTCTATGGAGCTACACCTTC. It is translated as CASRNTILWSYTF.

V gene TRBV27 combines with J gene TRBJ2-7; no reliable D call. V lost 2 bases and J 0 bases, leaving 14 bases between the germline ends. The CDR3 consists of 16 residues. Germline CDR1 and CDR2: MNHEY and SMNVEV (reference sequence). CDR3 residues: CASSLTVLLTSYEQYF. CDR3 bases: TGTGCCAGCAGTTTAACGGTACTCTTAACCTCCTACGAGCAGTACTTC.

This clonotype was seen more than once but under ten times. The chain carries TRBV6-5 and TRBJ2-2; 9 nucleotides line up with TRBD1. V trimming: 6 bases; J trimming: 7 bases; junction bases outside the gene matches: 6. The CDR3 extends over 14 amino acids. In germline, CDR1 is MNHEY, CDR2 SVGAGI. Written as DNA, the CDR3 is TGTGCCAGCAGCACCGGGACAGGGATCGGGGAGCTGTTTTTT. It encodes CASSTGTGIGELFF.

As for this clonotype: Compared with germline, one end of the junction differs, possibly owing to a read error. This chain joins TRBV28 and TRBJ1-2; D remains ambiguous. The CDR3 length is 16 residues. Germline assignment: CDR1 MDHEN and CDR2 SYDVKM. The CDR3 spells CVSSSHPPEPYYGYTF. As DNA, the CDR3 is TGTGTCAGCAGTTCCCATCCCCCGGAACCTTACTATGGCTACACCTTC.

This chain connects TRBV13 to TRBJ2-5; D is unresolved. Judging by the DNA end, TRBJ2-7 fits better; the J call may be wrong. There are 13 residues in the CDR3. In germline, CDR1 is PRHDT, CDR2 FYEKMQ (reference sequence). The CDR3 DNA reads TGTGCCAGCAGCTTACCCCCAGACTACGAGCAGTACTTC. The encoded protein is CASSLPPDYEQYF.